Below, 14 T cell receptor beta chains from the same sample are listed, as sequenced in a study of blood T cell repertoires in COVID-19. Here immunoSEQ multiplex PCR was the method, and the copy in TCRdb shows in-frame clones only, minus some. The profile shows about 240,000 clones, around four fifths of them singletons. The specimen sequenced was peripheral blood. The source is a woman between 70 and 85 years old with acute or convalescent COVID-19.

The chain has TRBV10-2 and TRBJ1-5; D not certain. This CDR3 comprises 14 residues. Per germline, CDR1 WSHSY and CDR2 SAAADI. Trimming cost V 3 bases and J 2 bases, with 8 bases left between them. CDR3 loop: CASSDGIGNQPQHF. As DNA, the CDR3 is TGCGCCAGCAGTGACGGGATAGGCAATCAGCCCCAGCATTTT.

This chain uses TRBV5-8 with TRBJ1-2; D might be TRBD1 (6 bases). V was pared by 4 bases and J by 5 bases, with 12 bases between. CDR1 is SGHTS and CDR2 is YDEGEE in the germline V gene. The CDR3 consists of 13 residues. For the CDR3, the DNA is TGTGCCAGCAGCACGGGACAAGCATATGGCTACACCTTC. Translation: CASSTGQAYGYTF.

The count of this clone is one. V usage is TRBV11-3 and J usage is TRBJ1-1, with 10 bases lining up with TRBD1. V trimming: 5 bases; J trimming: 11 bases; junction bases outside the gene matches: 8. The CDR3 extends over 13 amino acids. The germline CDR1 and CDR2 sequences are SGHNT and YENEEA. The CDR3 spells CASSVSGQGFAFF. The CDR3 nucleotides are TGTGCCAGCAGCGTCTCGGGACAGGGGTTTGCTTTCTTT.

The chain uses TRBV29-1 and TRBJ1-6; D is ambiguous. Germline V gene sequence: CDR1 SQVTM, CDR2 ANQGSEA. V shed 4 bases and J shed 7 bases, with 8 bases lying between them. The CDR3 covers 12 residues. The CDR3 here is CSVGGENSPLHF. The CDR3 DNA sequence: TGCAGCGTTGGCGGTGAGAATTCACCCCTCCACTTT.

The chain combines TRBV19 with TRBJ2-5; weak D call: TRBD1 (6 bases). The CDR3 contains 13 residues. V lost 7 bases, J lost 5 bases, and 14 bases lay in between. Germline loops: CDR1 LNHDA, CDR2 SQIVND (reference sequence). In nucleotides, the CDR3 is TGTGCCAGTAACCAACAGGGACGGGAGACCCAGTACTTC. Translation gives CASNQQGRETQYF.

V gene TRBV4-3 combines with J gene TRBJ2-3; TRBD1 matches 10 bases. This CDR3 comprises 15 residues. The V gene's germline CDR1 is LGHNA and CDR2 YSLEER. J lost 5 bases, V lost 4 bases, and 6 bases had no gene match. The CDR3 DNA is TGCGCCAGCAGCCTAGACAGGGGGCAAGGAGATACGCAGTATTTT. This translates into CASSLDRGQGDTQYF.

The rearrangement joins TRBV24-1 to TRBJ2-3; D perhaps matches TRBD2 (6 bases). Germline values: CDR1 KGHDR, CDR2 SFDVKD. The CDR3 covers 14 residues. The ends were cut back, 3 bases at V and 5 bases at J, with 11 bases in the middle. CDR3 in DNA: TGTGCCACCAGTGATCGATCGGGGGAAGATACGCAGTATTTT. It is translated as CATSDRSGEDTQYF.

The J gene is TRBJ2-7, the V gene TRBV29-1, with no clear D. Germline CDR1 is SQVTM and CDR2 is ANQGSEA. V lost 4 bases and J 2 bases, leaving 6 bases between the germline ends. This CDR3 has 11 residues. CDR3 coding DNA: TGCAGCGTTGGCGGCGCCTACGAGCAGTACTTC. Its translation: CSVGGAYEQYF.

V is TRBV5-4 and J is TRBJ2-1; 8 positions agree with TRBD1. The J segment lost 4 bases and the V segment lost 7 bases, leaving 7 bases of the junction unmatched. Germline CDR1 reads SGHNT; CDR2 reads YYREEE (reference sequence). The CDR3 length is 14 residues. The CDR3 sequence is CASVRDRSYNEQFF. In DNA, the CDR3 is TGTGCCAGCGTACGGGACAGGTCTTACAATGAGCAGTTCTTC.

V and J are TRBV11-3 and TRBJ2-1; D is undetermined. The CDR3 loop spans 15 amino acids. Per germline, CDR1 SGHNT and CDR2 YENEEA. V dropped 0 bases and J dropped 2 bases, with 8 bases sitting between them. CDR3: CASSLESDTYNEQFF. The DNA for the CDR3 is TGTGCCAGCAGCTTAGAGAGCGATACCTACAATGAGCAGTTCTTC.

The gene calls are TRBV5-6 and TRBJ1-2; D possibly corresponds to TRBD1 (5 bases). The CDR3 runs to 13 residues. The germline V and J ends were trimmed by 6 bases and 4 bases, with 13 bases remaining between them. The germline gives CDR1 SGHDT, CDR2 YYEEEE. CDR3 region: CASTGDRFYGYTF. The CDR3 DNA reads TGTGCCAGCACCGGCGACAGATTCTATGGCTACACCTTC.

The chain combines TRBV6-5 with TRBJ1-2, with 7 bases lining up with TRBD1. Germline assignment: CDR1 MNHEY and CDR2 SVGAGI. The CDR3 runs to 14 residues. V shed 0 bases, J shed 4 bases, and the junction held 2 bases outside the gene matches. CDR3 DNA: TGTGCCAGCAGTTACTCGACAGGGTTCTATGGCTACACCTTC. Its protein is CASSYSTGFYGYTF.

The V gene is TRBV6-5, the J gene TRBJ2-6; D may be TRBD1 (5 bases). Trimming took 6 bases from V and 0 from J, leaving 9 bases between them. The CDR3 has 15 amino acids. The germline V gene has CDR1 MNHEY and CDR2 SVGAGI. As DNA, the CDR3 is TGTGCCAGCAGAGACAGTCTCTCTGGGGCCAACGTCCTGACTTTC. This sequence encodes CASRDSLSGANVLTF.

The V gene is TRBV5-1, the J gene TRBJ1-1; the D gene is possibly TRBD1 (5 bases). CDR1 and CDR2 from the germline V gene are SGHRS and YFSETQ. The V and J ends lost 4 bases and 6 bases respectively, with 16 bases between them. This CDR3 comprises 14 residues. In DNA form, the CDR3 reads TGCGCCAGCAGCCCTCTGGGGGGTCTCGCTGAAGCTTTCTTT. Protein sequence: CASSPLGGLAEAFF.